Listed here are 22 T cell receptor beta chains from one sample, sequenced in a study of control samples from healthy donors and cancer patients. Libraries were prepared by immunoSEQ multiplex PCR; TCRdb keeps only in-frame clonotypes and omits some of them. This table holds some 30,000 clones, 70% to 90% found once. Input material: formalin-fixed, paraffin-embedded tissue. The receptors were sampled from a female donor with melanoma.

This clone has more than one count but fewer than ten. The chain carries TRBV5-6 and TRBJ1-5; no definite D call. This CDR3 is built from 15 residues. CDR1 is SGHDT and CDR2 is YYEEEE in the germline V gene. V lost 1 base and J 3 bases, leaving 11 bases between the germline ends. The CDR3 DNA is TGTGCCAGCAGCTTGTACCGGGCAGTCAATCAGCCCCAGCATTTT. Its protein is CASSLYRAVNQPQHF.

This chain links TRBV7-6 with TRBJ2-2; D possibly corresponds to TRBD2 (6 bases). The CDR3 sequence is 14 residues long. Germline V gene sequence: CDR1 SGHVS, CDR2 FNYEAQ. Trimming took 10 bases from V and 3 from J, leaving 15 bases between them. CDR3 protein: CATTTGADTGELFF. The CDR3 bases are TGTGCCACCACGACGGGAGCAGACACCGGGGAGCTGTTTTTT.

CDR3 bases: TGTGCCAGCAGTTTCACTGATAATCAGCCCCAGCATTTT. Its protein is CASSFTDNQPQHF. The chain recombines TRBV5-5 with TRBJ1-5; D call uncertain. V lost 5 bases to trimming and J lost 4 bases, with 10 bases between them. Germline CDR1 is SGHKS and CDR2 is YYEKEE (reference sequence). The length of the CDR3 is 13 residues.

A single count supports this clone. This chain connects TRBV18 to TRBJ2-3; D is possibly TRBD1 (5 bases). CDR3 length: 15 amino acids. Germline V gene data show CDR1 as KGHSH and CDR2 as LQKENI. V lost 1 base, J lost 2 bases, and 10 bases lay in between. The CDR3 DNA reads TGTGCCAGCTCACCACAAGGGGCAAACACAGATACGCAGTATTTT. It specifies CASSPQGANTDTQYF. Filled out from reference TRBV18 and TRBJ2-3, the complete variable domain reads NAGVMQNPRHLVRRRGQEARLRCSPMKGHSHVYWYRQLPEEGLKFMVYLQKENIIDESGMPKERFSAEFPKEGPSILRIQQVVRGDSAAYFCASSPQGANTDTQYFGPGTRLTVL.

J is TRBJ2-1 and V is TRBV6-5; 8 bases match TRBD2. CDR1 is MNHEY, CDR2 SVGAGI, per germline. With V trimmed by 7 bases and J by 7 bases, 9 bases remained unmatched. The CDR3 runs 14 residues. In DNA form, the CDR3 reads TGTGCCAGCACCACCCCGGGGGGGCCGAATGAGCAGTTCTTC. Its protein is CASTTPGGPNEQFF.

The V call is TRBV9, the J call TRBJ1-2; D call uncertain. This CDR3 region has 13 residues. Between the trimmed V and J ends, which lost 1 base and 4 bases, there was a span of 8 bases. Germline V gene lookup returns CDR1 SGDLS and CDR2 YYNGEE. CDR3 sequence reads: CASSVSPGYGYTF. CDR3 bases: TGTGCCAGCAGCGTATCGCCAGGCTATGGCTACACCTTC.

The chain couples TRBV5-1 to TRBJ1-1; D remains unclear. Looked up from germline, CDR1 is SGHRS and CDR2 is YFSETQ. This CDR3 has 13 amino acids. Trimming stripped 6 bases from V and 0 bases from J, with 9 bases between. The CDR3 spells CASNLQVNTEAFF. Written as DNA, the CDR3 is TGCGCCAGCAACCTTCAGGTGAACACTGAAGCTTTCTTT.

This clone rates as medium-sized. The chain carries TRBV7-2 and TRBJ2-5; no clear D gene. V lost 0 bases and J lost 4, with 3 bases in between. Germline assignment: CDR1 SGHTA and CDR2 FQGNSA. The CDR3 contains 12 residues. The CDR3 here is CASSLAIETQYF. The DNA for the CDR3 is TGTGCCAGCAGCTTAGCGATAGAGACCCAGTACTTC.

The CDR3 region has the DNA TGTGCCAGCAGCCCTGGGGACAGGGCCGATCAGCCCCAGCATTTT. Protein sequence: CASSPGDRADQPQHF. The chain uses TRBV5-8 and TRBJ1-5; TRBD1 aligns across 9 bases. V lost 4 bases to trimming and J lost 5 bases; unmatched junction nucleotides: 7. This CDR3 region has 15 residues. Germline CDR1 reads SGHTS; CDR2 reads YDEGEE.

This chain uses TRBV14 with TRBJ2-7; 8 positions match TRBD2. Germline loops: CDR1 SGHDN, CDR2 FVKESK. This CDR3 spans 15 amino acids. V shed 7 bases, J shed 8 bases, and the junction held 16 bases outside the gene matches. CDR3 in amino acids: CASNDVAGRGTKQYF. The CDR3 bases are TGTGCCAGCAACGATGTAGCGGGACGAGGTACCAAGCAGTACTTC.

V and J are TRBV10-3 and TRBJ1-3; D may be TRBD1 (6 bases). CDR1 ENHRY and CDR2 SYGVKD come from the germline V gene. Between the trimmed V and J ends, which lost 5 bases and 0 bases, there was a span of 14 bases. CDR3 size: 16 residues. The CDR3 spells CAISPGAPASGNTIYF. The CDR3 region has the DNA TGTGCCATCAGTCCGGGGGCCCCCGCCTCTGGAAACACCATATATTTT.

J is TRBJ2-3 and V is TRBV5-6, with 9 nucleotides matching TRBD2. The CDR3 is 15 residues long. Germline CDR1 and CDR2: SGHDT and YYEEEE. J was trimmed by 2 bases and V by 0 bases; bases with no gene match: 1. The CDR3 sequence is CASSLVAGATDTQYF. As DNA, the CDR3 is TGTGCCAGCAGCTTGGTAGCGGGAGCCACAGATACGCAGTATTTT. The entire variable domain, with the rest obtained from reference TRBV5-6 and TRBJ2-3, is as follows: DAGVTQSPTHLIKTRGQQVTLRCSPKSGHDTVSWYQQALGQGPQFIFQYYEEEERQRGNFPDRFSGHQFPNYSSELNVNALLLGDSALYLCASSLVAGATDTQYFGPGTRLTVL.

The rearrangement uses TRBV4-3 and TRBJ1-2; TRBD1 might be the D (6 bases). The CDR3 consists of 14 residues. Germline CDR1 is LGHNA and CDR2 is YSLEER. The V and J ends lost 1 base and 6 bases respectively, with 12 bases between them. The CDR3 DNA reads TGCGCCAGCAGCCAAGTACCGACAGGACATGGCTACACCTTC. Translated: CASSQVPTGHGYTF.

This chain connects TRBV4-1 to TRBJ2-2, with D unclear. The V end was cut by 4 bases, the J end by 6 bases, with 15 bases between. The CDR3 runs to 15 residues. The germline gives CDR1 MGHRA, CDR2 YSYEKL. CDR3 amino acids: CASSLSGYRSGELFF. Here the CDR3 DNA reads TGCGCCAGCAGCCTTTCGGGCTACAGATCCGGGGAGCTGTTTTTT.

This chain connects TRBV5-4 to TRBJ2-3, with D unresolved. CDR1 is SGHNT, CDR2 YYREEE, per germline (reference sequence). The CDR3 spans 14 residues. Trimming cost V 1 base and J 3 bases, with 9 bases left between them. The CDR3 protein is CASSLRALTDTQYF. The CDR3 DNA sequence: TGTGCCAGCAGCTTGCGAGCGTTGACAGATACGCAGTATTTT.

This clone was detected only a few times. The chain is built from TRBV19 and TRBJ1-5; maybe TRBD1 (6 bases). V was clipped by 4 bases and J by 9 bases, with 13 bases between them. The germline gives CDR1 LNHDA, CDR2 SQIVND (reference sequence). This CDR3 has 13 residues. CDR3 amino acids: CASSTTGMGPQHF. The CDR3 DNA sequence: TGTGCCAGTAGTACCACAGGGATGGGGCCCCAGCATTTT.

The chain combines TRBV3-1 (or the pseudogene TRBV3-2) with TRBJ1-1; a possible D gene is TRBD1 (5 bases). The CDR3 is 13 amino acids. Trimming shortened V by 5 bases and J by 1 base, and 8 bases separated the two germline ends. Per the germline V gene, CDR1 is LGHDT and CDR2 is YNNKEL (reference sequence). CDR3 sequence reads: CASSGTANTEAFF. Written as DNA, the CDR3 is TGTGCCAGCAGCGGGACCGCGAACACTGAAGCTTTCTTT.

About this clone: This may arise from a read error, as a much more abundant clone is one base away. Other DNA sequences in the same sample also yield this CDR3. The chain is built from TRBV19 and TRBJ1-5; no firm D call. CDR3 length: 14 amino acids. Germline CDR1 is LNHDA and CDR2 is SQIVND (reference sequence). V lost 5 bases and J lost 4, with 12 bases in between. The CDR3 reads CASSLKEGNQPQHF. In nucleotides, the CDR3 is TGTGCCAGTAGTTTGAAGGAGGGTAATCAGCCCCAGCATTTT. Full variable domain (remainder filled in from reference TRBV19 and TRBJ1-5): DGGITQSPKYLFRKEGQNVTLSCEQNLNHDAMYWYRQDPGQGLRLIYYSQIVNDFQKGDIAEGYSVSREKKESFPLTVTSAQKNPTAFYLCASSLKEGNQPQHFGDGTRLSIL.

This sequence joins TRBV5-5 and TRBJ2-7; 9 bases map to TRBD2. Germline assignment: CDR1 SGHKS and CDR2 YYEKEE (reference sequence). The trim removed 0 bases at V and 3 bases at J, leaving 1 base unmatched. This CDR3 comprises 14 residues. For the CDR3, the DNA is TGTGCCAGCAGCTTGGGGCGGGAGGGCTACGAGCAGTACTTC. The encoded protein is CASSLGREGYEQYF.

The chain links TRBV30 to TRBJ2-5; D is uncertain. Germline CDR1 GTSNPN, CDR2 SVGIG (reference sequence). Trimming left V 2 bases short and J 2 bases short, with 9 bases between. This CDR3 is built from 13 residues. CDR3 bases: TGTGCCTGGAGTTTTAACCGGCAAGAGACCCAGTACTTC. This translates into CAWSFNRQETQYF.

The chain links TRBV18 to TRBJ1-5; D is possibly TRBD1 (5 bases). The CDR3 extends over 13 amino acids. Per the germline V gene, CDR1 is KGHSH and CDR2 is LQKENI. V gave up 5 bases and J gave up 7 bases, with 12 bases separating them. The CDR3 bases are TGTGCCAGCTCAGACAGTTTGAGACAGCCCCAGCATTTT. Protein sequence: CASSDSLRQPQHF.

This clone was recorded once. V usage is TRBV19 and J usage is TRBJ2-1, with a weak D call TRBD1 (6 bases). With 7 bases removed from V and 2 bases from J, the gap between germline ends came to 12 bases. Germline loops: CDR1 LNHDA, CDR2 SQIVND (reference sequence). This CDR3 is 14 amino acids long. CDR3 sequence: CASIQDSTYNEQFF. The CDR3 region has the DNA TGTGCCAGTATTCAGGACAGCACCTACAATGAGCAGTTCTTC.